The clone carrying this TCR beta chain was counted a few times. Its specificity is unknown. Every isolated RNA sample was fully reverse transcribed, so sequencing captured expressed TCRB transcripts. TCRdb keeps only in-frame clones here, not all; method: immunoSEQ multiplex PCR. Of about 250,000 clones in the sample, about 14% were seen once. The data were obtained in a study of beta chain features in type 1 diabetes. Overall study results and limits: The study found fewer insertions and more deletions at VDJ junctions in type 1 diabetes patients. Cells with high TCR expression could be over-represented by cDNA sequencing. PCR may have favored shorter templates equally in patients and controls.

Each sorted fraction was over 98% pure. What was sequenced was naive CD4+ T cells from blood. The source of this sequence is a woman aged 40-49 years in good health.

CDR3 amino acids: CASSYTDRFNTEAFF. Written as DNA, the CDR3 is TGTGCCAGCAGTTACACGGACAGGTTTAACACTGAAGCTTTCTTT. This chain links TRBV6-5 with TRBJ1-1, with TRBD1 identical over 7 bases. Germline lookup yields CDR1 MNHEY and CDR2 SVGAGI. Trimming cost V 2 bases and J 2 bases; bases outside gene matches: 5. The CDR3 runs to 15 residues.